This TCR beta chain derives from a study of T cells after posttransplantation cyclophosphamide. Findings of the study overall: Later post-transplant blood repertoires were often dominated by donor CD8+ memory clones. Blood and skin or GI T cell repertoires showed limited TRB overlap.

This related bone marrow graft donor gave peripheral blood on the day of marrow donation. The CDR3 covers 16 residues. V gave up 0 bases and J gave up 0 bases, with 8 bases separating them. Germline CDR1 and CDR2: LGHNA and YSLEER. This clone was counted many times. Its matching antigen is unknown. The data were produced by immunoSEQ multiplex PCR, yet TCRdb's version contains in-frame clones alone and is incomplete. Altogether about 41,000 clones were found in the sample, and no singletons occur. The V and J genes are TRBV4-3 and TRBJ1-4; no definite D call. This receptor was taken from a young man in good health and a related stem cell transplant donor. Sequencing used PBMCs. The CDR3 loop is CASSQDGQATNEKLFF. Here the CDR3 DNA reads TGCGCCAGCAGCCAAGATGGCCAGGCAACTAATGAAAAACTGTTTTTT.